This T cell receptor (beta chain) emerged from a study of blood T cell repertoires in COVID-19. Study summary: Sites in the United States, Italy and Spain provided acute and convalescent COVID-19 samples. Sample material is recorded as cDNA or gDNA derived from T cells, B-cell-depleted T cells, or PBMCs.

Germline-derived CDR1 and CDR2 are SGHRS and YFSETQ. This CDR3 has 21 amino acids. V lost 3 bases and J lost 1, with 26 bases in between. Original data processing: Using reference gene primer amplification, nucleated cell counts were estimated. Profiled with immunoSEQ multiplex PCR; TCRdb holds only in-frame clones, not every one. The V and J calls and clone size were taken over from that table, and D and trimming were inferred from the DNA. The sample holds approximately 240,000 clones, 85% seen once. The specimen was peripheral blood. This chain connects TRBV5-1 to TRBJ2-6; perhaps TRBD1 as D (6 bases). This TCR came from a woman aged 55-70 years with active or convalescent COVID-19. The CDR3 protein is CASSSLQGGVVNTSGANVLTF. In nucleotides, the CDR3 is TGCGCCAGCAGCTCGTTACAGGGCGGCGTTGTAAATACATCTGGGGCCAACGTCCTGACTTTC.